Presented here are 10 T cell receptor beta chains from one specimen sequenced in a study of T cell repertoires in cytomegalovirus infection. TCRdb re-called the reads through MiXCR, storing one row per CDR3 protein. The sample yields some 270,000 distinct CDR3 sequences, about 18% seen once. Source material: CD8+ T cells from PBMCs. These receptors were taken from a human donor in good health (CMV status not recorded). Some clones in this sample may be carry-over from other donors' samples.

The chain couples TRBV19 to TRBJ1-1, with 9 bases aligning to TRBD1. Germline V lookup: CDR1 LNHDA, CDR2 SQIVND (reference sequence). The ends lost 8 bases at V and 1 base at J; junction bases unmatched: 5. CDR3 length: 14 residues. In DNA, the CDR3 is TGTGCCAGTTTTACAGGGGGCCGGAACACTGAAGCTTTCTTT. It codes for CASFTGGRNTEAFF.

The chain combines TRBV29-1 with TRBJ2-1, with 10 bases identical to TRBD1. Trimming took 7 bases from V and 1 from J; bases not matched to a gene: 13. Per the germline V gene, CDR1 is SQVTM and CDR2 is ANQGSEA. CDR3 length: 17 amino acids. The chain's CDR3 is CSGQGAQAGESYNEQFF. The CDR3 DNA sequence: TGCAGCGGACAGGGGGCGCAGGCTGGTGAGTCCTACAATGAGCAGTTCTTC.

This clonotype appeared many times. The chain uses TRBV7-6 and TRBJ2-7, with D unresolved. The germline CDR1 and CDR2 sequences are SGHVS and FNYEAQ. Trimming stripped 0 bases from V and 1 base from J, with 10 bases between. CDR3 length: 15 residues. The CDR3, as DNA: TGTGCCAGCAGCTTAGCCTCCCTGGGGTCCTACGAGCAGTACTTC. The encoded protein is CASSLASLGSYEQYF. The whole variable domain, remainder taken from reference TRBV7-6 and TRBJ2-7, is GAGVSQSPRYKVTKRGQDVALRCDPISGHVSLYWYRQALGQGPEFLTYFNYEAQQDKSGLPNDRFSAERPEGSISTLTIQRTEQRDSAMYRCASSLASLGSYEQYFGPGTRLTVT.

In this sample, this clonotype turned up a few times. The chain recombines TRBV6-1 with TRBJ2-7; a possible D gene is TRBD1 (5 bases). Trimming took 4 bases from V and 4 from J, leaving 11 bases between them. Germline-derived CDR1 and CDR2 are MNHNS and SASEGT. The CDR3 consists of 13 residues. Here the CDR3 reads CASSVPGMYEQYF. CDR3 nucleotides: TGTGCCAGCAGTGTGCCAGGGATGTACGAGCAGTACTTC.

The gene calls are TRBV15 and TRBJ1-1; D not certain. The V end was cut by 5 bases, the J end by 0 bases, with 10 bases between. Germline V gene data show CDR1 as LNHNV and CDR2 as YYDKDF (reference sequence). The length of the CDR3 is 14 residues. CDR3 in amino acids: CATSLSGLNTEAFF. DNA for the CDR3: TGTGCCACCAGCCTGTCGGGTTTGAACACTGAAGCTTTCTTT.

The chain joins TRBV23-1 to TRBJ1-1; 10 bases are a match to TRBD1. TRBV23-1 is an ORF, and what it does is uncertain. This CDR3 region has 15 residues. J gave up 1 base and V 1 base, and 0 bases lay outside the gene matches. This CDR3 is CASSQWTGGNTEAFF. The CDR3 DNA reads TGCGCCAGCAGTCAATGGACAGGGGGGAACACTGAAGCTTTCTTT.

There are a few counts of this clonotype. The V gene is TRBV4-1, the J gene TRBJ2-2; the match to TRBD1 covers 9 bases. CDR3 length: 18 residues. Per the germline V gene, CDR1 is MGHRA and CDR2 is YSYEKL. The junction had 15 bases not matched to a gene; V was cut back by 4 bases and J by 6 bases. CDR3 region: CASSPFIPGQGLSGELFF. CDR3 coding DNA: TGCGCCAGCAGCCCATTCATCCCGGGACAGGGATTATCCGGGGAGCTGTTTTTT.

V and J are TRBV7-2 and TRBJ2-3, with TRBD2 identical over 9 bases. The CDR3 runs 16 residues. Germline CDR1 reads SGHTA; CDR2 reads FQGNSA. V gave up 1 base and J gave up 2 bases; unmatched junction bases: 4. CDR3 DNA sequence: TGTGCCAGCAGCTTAGGGCTAGCGGGGCTCACAGATACGCAGTATTTT. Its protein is CASSLGLAGLTDTQYF.

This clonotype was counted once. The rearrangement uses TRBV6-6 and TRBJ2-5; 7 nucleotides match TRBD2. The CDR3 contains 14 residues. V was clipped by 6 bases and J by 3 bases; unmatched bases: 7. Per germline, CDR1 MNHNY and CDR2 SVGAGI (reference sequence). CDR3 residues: CASSYGEGKETQYF. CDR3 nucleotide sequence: TGTGCCAGCAGCTATGGGGAGGGAAAAGAGACCCAGTACTTC.

The CDR3 protein is CATSRDRSSYEQYF. As DNA, the CDR3 is TGTGCCACCAGCAGAGACAGGTCTTCCTACGAGCAGTACTTC. The V gene is TRBV15, the J gene TRBJ2-7, with D unresolved. Germline V gene lookup returns CDR1 LNHNV and CDR2 YYDKDF (reference sequence). Trimming removed 0 bases from V and 1 base from J, with 7 bases in between. The CDR3 loop spans 14 amino acids.